The 18 T cell receptor beta chains reported below all come from one sample, sequenced in a study of radiotherapy plus CTLA-4 blockade in lung cancer (dated by TCRdb to the late 2010s). The library was built by means of the immunoSEQ multiplex PCR assay. The table was pulled from immuneACCESS by TCRdb, which kept in-frame rearrangements only. Such tables lose some clones; where checked, under half of the loss comes from unresolved V genes, and the rest has no known cause. Counted in this sample were just under 45,000 clones; 55% to 80% of them appeared once. The biggest ten clones account for roughly 25% of the sample. The source was peripheral blood, collected from a patient treated with radiotherapy plus ipilimumab. The origin of the receptors is a human donor with non-small cell lung cancer who had a partial response to radiotherapy plus ipilimumab.

This clone was found a few times. The chain links TRBV19 to TRBJ2-2; 9 bases line up with TRBD1. In germline, CDR1 is LNHDA, CDR2 SQIVND (reference sequence). The CDR3 sequence is 15 residues long. V was clipped by 7 bases and J by 5 bases; unmatched bases: 8. CDR3 sequence (DNA): TGTGCCAGTACCACCCGGACAGGGGTGACCGGGGAGCTGTTTTTT. It is translated as CASTTRTGVTGELFF.

V usage is TRBV4-3 and J usage is TRBJ1-4; perhaps TRBD1 as D (5 bases). This CDR3 has 14 amino acids. The germline CDR1 and CDR2 sequences are LGHNA and YSLEER. V dropped 0 bases and J dropped 10 bases, with 12 bases sitting between them. CDR3 in DNA: TGCGCCAGCAGCCAAGATCGAGGGGAGGGAAAACTGTTTTTT. Protein sequence: CASSQDRGEGKLFF.

V usage is TRBV2 and J usage is TRBJ1-2, with D tentatively TRBD1 (5 bases). V dropped 4 bases and J dropped 6 bases, with 24 bases sitting between them. Germline CDR1 SNHLY, CDR2 FYNNEI. CDR3 length: 17 residues. The CDR3, as DNA: TGTGCCAGCAGTGGGTGGCGTAAAGGAAAGGGGCTGGATGGCTACACCTTC. Protein sequence: CASSGWRKGKGLDGYTF.

The rearrangement joins TRBV19 to TRBJ1-6, with 9 bases matching TRBD1. Germline CDR1 is LNHDA and CDR2 is SQIVND (reference sequence). After removal of 8 bases from V and 10 bases from J, the junction contained 9 bases not matched to a gene. CDR3 length equals 14 residues. CDR3 DNA: TGTGCCAGTGGGACAGGGCAAATCAGGTCACCCCTCCACTTT. The encoded protein is CASGTGQIRSPLHF.

J is TRBJ2-1 and V is TRBV2, with 7 bases matching TRBD1. The ends lost 5 bases at V and 6 bases at J; junction bases unmatched: 1. The CDR3 loop spans 12 amino acids. Germline-derived CDR1 and CDR2 are SNHLY and FYNNEI. The chain's CDR3 is CASSYRGNEQFF. The CDR3 nucleotides are TGTGCCAGCAGTTACAGGGGCAATGAGCAGTTCTTC.

The V gene is TRBV5-1, the J gene TRBJ1-4, with TRBD1 matching over 10 bases. This CDR3 region has 14 residues. Looked up from germline, CDR1 is SGHRS and CDR2 is YFSETQ. Trimming at V came to 3 bases and at J to 5 bases, leaving 1 base not matched to a gene. The CDR3 nucleotides are TGCGCCAGCAGCTGGACAGGGGGGAATGAAAAACTGTTTTTT. Protein sequence: CASSWTGGNEKLFF.

As concerns this clone: The junction differs from germline at one of its ends, possibly a read error. The chain employs TRBV6-6 and TRBJ2-7, with D possibly being TRBD1 (6 bases). This CDR3 comprises 11 residues. Germline V CDR1 and CDR2: MNHNY, SVGAGI (reference sequence). The CDR3 DNA reads TGTGCCAGCGGGTTGGCTGACAGGCGGAACTTC. As protein: CASGLADRRNF.

This clone was seen a few times. The chain uses TRBV6-1 and TRBJ1-5; D call uncertain. This CDR3 has 13 residues. Germline V gene lookup returns CDR1 MNHNS and CDR2 SASEGT. V lost 3 bases and J lost 6, with 9 bases in between. This chain's CDR3 is CASSDGRSQPQHF. CDR3 bases: TGTGCCAGCAGTGACGGTCGAAGTCAGCCCCAGCATTTT.

V and J are TRBV2 and TRBJ2-7; perhaps TRBD1 as D (6 bases). The CDR3 loop spans 14 amino acids. Trimming took off 3 bases at V and 4 bases at J, with 13 bases between the two ends. Germline-derived CDR1 and CDR2 are SNHLY and FYNNEI. The CDR3 nucleotides read TGTGCCAGCAGTGAGAGTACAGGGAGATACGAGCAGTACTTC. Translation gives CASSESTGRYEQYF.

The V and J genes are TRBV27 and TRBJ2-5; 8 nucleotides match TRBD2. Trimming removed 4 bases from V and 5 bases from J; junction bases left unmatched: 9. The CDR3 length is 15 residues. CDR1 MNHEY and CDR2 SMNVEV come from the germline V gene (reference sequence). The CDR3 DNA is TGTGCCAGCAGTTACCAGGGACTAGGTGCGGAGACCCAGTACTTC. Protein product: CASSYQGLGAETQYF.

In this sample, this clone turned up once. The chain combines TRBV9 with TRBJ2-1; 9 nucleotides align to TRBD2. J was trimmed by 7 bases and V by 4 bases; bases with no gene match: 12. The CDR3 has 16 amino acids. CDR1 and CDR2 from the germline V gene are SGDLS and YYNGEE. The CDR3 spells CASSPGGGLASNEQFF. Here the CDR3 DNA reads TGTGCCAGCAGCCCAGGGGGGGGACTAGCCTCGAATGAGCAGTTCTTC.

This clone has more than one count but fewer than ten. The chain is built from TRBV6-5 and TRBJ1-2, with D maybe TRBD1 (5 bases). The CDR3 is 15 amino acids. V was shortened by 10 bases and J by 2 bases, with 20 bases between the two germline ends. The V gene's germline CDR1 is MNHEY and CDR2 SVGAGI. CDR3 nucleotides: TGTGCCACCACCGGGGAGGCAGGGCGCAACTATGGCTACACCTTC. This gives the protein CATTGEAGRNYGYTF.

The gene calls are TRBV18 and TRBJ2-2; weak D call: TRBD1 (6 bases). This CDR3 contains 15 residues. Trimming shortened V by 3 bases and J by 5 bases, and 13 bases separated the two germline ends. Germline V gene sequence: CDR1 KGHSH, CDR2 LQKENI. The CDR3 reads CASSPPDRRTGELFF. In DNA, the CDR3 is TGTGCCAGCTCACCCCCTGACAGGCGAACCGGGGAGCTGTTTTTT. The full variable domain, completed using reference TRBV18 and TRBJ2-2, is NAGVMQNPRHLVRRRGQEARLRCSPMKGHSHVYWYRQLPEEGLKFMVYLQKENIIDESGMPKERFSAEFPKEGPSILRIQQVVRGDSAAYFCASSPPDRRTGELFFGEGSRLTVL.

This chain joins TRBV27 and TRBJ2-7; tentatively, D is TRBD2 (6 bases). The CDR3 is 12 amino acids. The ends were cut back, 6 bases at V and 5 bases at J, with 11 bases in the middle. Germline-derived CDR1 and CDR2 are MNHEY and SMNVEV (reference sequence). This chain's CDR3 is CASRGGYNEQYF. The CDR3 DNA is TGTGCCAGCAGGGGGGGATACAACGAGCAGTACTTC.

This clone was picked up one time. V gene TRBV6-5 combines with J gene TRBJ1-1, with D possibly matching TRBD1 (5 bases). Per germline, CDR1 MNHEY and CDR2 SVGAGI. CDR3 length: 16 residues. The germline V and J ends were trimmed by 3 bases and 5 bases, with 19 bases remaining between them. CDR3 DNA: TGTGCCAGCAGTTATTTGGCAGGGAAAGGTCGAACTGAAGCTTTCTTT. This gives the protein CASSYLAGKGRTEAFF.

This CDR3 is CASSQDWEGSVYNEQFF. For the CDR3, the DNA is TGCGCCAGCAGCCAAGATTGGGAGGGGTCGGTCTACAATGAGCAGTTCTTC. V and J are TRBV4-3 and TRBJ2-1, with TRBD2 matching over 7 bases. Trimming took 0 bases from V and 3 from J; bases not matched to a gene: 8. The CDR3 is 17 residues long. The germline gives CDR1 LGHNA, CDR2 YSLEER.

The V and J genes are TRBV7-9 and TRBJ2-2; the match to TRBD1 covers 12 bases. Germline trimming cut 5 bases from V and 5 bases from J; bases unmatched to any gene: 9. CDR1 and CDR2 from the germline V gene are SEHNR and FQNEAQ (reference sequence). The CDR3 length is 17 residues. CDR3 sequence (DNA): TGTGCCAGCAGCCCATGGGACAGGGGGCCTTGGACCGGGGAGCTGTTTTTT. Amino acids: CASSPWDRGPWTGELFF.

V gene TRBV9 combines with J gene TRBJ2-7; 7 bases are a match to TRBD2. J gave up 3 bases and V 6 bases, and 9 bases lay outside the gene matches. This CDR3 region has 14 residues. Looked up from germline, CDR1 is SGDLS and CDR2 is YYNGEE. CDR3 coding DNA: TGTGCCAGCACCCCGGGACTAACGATCTACGAGCAGTACTTC. Its protein is CASTPGLTIYEQYF.